The following is a T cell receptor (beta chain) sequence with its context. Its specificity is unknown. 13 Jbeta primers and 60 Vbeta primers were used for the PCR. The method was immunoSEQ multiplex PCR; TCRdb's version includes in-frame clones alone and lacks a portion of them. The sample includes some 160,000 clones, around 75% of them seen just once. This sample is part of a study of cytomegalovirus exposure and HLA in healthy donors. Overall study findings and caveats: For cytomegalovirus status, the classifier reportedly gave diagnoses with high specificity and sensitivity. Follow-up analysis seemed to connect common viral pathogens with several of the most significant clusters identified. In a later analysis, compared with equally common non-associated chains, HLA-associated beta chains were more expanded.

V lost 0 bases, J lost 4 bases, and 12 bases lay in between. Per the germline V gene, CDR1 is MNHEY and CDR2 is SVGAGI. The CDR3 length is 15 residues. The chain carries TRBV6-5 and TRBJ1-1; no clear D. Sample: PBMCs. This receptor was taken from a male donor in good health and CMV-seronegative. The CDR3 bases are TGTGCCAGCAGTTACTCTGCAGGTATGGGCACTGAAGCTTTCTTT. Translating gives CASSYSAGMGTEAFF.